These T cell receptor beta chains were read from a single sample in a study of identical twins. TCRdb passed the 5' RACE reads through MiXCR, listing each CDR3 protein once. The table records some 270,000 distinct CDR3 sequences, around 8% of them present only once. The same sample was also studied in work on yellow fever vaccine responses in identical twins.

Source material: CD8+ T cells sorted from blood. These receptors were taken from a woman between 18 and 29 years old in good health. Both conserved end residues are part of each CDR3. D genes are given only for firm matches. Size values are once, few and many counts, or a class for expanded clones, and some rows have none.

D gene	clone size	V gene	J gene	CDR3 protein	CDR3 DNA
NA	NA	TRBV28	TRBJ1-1	CASSLRRKTEAFF	TGTGCCAGCAGTTTAAGGAGGAAGACTGAAGCTTTCTTT
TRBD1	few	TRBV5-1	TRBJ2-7	CASSLVPEEGTGLTYEQYF	TGCGCCAGCAGCTTGGTACCTGAGGAAGGGACAGGACTAACCTACGAGCAGTACTTC
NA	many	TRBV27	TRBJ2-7	CATRDWDSSYEQYF	TGTGCCACACGAGACTGGGATAGCTCCTACGAGCAGTACTTC
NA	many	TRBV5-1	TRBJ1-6	CASSLEGIFTTPLHF	TGCGCCAGCAGCTTGGAAGGCATATTTACGACACCCCTCCACTTT
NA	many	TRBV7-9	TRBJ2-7	CASSLAPGIYEQYF	TGTGCCAGCAGCTTAGCGCCGGGGATCTACGAGCAGTACTTC
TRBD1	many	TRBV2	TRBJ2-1	CASRETGQDSNNEQFF	TGTGCCAGCAGAGAAACGGGACAGGATTCAAACAATGAGCAGTTCTTC
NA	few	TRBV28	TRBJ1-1	CATEILPLSTEAFF	TGTGCCACTGAGATACTCCCGCTGAGTACTGAAGCTTTCTTT
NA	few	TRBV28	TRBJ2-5	CASSLSLLGAQYF	TGTGCCAGCAGTTTGTCATTACTAGGGGCCCAGTACTTC
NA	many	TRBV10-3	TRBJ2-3	CAISVAITDTQYF	TGTGCCATCAGCGTGGCCATAACAGATACGCAGTATTTT
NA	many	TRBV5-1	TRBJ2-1	CASSELSRIYNEQFF	TGCGCCAGCAGCGAGCTCTCCAGGATTTACAATGAGCAGTTCTTC
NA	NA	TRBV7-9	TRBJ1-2	CASSFSGSRTEGYTF	TGTGCCAGCAGCTTCTCAGGGAGCAGAACGGAGGGCTACACCTTC
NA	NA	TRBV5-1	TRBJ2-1	CASSWPIDGEAYNEQFF	TGCGCCAGCAGCTGGCCGATAGACGGGGAAGCCTACAATGAGCAGTTCTTC
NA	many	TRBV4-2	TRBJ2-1	CASSQESGANEQFF	TGTGCCAGCAGCCAAGAGAGTGGGGCAAATGAGCAGTTCTTC
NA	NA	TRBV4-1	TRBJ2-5	CASSQLYGALETQYF	TGCGCCAGCAGCCAGCTATATGGGGCATTGGAGACCCAGTACTTC
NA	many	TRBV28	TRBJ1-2	CASQPRGENYGYTF	TGTGCCAGCCAACCCCGGGGGGAGAACTATGGCTACACCTTC
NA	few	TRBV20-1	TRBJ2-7	CSARDTDRGDYEQYF	TGCAGTGCTAGAGATACTGACAGAGGGGACTACGAGCAGTACTTC
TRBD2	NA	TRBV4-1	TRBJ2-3	CASSPQAGGLTDTQYF	TGCGCCAGCAGCCCCCAAGCGGGGGGCCTCACAGATACGCAGTATTTT
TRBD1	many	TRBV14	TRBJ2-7	CASSQRGQGRVEQYF	TGTGCCAGCAGCCAAAGGGGACAGGGAAGGGTCGAGCAGTACTTC
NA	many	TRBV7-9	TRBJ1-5	CASSPGVSNQPQHF	TGTGCCAGCAGTCCCGGGGTAAGCAATCAGCCCCAGCATTTT
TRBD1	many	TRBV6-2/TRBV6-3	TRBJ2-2	CASSYSGQGAYTGELFF	TGTGCCAGCAGTTATTCTGGCCAGGGGGCATACACCGGGGAGCTGTTTTTT
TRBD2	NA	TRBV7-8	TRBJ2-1	CASSSVAGGSNEQFF	TGTGCCAGCAGCTCGGTAGCGGGGGGCAGCAATGAGCAGTTCTTC
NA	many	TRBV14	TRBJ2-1	CASSQRGGRHNEQFF	TGTGCCAGCAGCCAACGCGGGGGCCGTCACAATGAGCAGTTCTTC
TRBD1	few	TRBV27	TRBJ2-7	CASGRLGTGGHEQYF	TGTGCCAGCGGCAGGTTGGGGACAGGGGGCCACGAGCAGTACTTC
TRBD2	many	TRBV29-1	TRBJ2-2	CSVEYFAGGVKTGELFF	TGCAGCGTTGAATACTTTGCGGGAGGCGTAAAAACCGGGGAGCTGTTTTTT
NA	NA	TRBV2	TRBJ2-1	CASSDTNTYNEQFF	TGTGCCAGCAGTGACACTAACACCTACAATGAGCAGTTCTTC
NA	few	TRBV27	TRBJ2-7	CASSLQADGSYEQYF	TGTGCCAGCAGTTTACAGGCGGACGGCTCCTACGAGCAGTACTTC
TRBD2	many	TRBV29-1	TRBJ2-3	CSVSSGGRGDTQYF	TGCAGCGTTTCCTCTGGAGGGAGGGGAGATACGCAGTATTTT
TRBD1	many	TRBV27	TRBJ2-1	CASSSLPGTGQSAYNEQFF	TGTGCCAGCAGTTCCTTGCCGGGGACAGGACAGTCTGCCTACAATGAGCAGTTCTTC
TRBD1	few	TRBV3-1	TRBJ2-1	CASSPPGTDNEQFF	TGTGCCAGCAGCCCGCCCGGGACAGACAATGAGCAGTTCTTC
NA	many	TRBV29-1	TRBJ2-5	CSVENRADRRLRTQYF	TGCAGCGTTGAAAATAGGGCCGATCGCCGCCTGAGAACCCAGTACTTC
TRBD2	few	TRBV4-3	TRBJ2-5	CASSEGLAVGETQYF	TGCGCCAGCAGCGAGGGACTAGCGGTCGGGGAGACCCAGTACTTC
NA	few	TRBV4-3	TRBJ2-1	CASSQEYGGSYNEQFF	TGCGCCAGCAGCCAAGAATACGGCGGCTCCTACAATGAGCAGTTCTTC
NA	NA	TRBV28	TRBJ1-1	CASSRGRRTVEGAFF	TGTGCCAGCAGTCGGGGACGACGTACAGTGGAAGGAGCTTTCTTT
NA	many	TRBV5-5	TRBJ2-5	CASSSSDYQETQYF	TGTGCCAGCAGCTCCTCCGATTACCAAGAGACCCAGTACTTC
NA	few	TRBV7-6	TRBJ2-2	CASSLEPNTGELFF	TGTGCCAGCAGCTTAGAGCCGAACACCGGGGAGCTGTTTTTT
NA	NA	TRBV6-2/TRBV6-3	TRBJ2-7	CASSKGLNYEQYF	TGTGCCAGCAGCAAGGGACTTAACTACGAGCAGTACTTC
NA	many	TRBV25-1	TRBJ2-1	CASSEYPADEQFF	TGTGCCAGCAGTGAATACCCGGCAGACGAGCAGTTCTTC
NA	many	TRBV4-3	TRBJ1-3	CASSQWGSGGNTIYF	TGCGCCAGCAGCCAATGGGGATCGGGTGGAAACACCATATATTTT
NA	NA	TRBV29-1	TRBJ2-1	CSVEARDNEQFF	TGCAGCGTTGAAGCCAGGGACAATGAGCAGTTCTTC
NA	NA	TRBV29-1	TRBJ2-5	CSVESREETQYF	TGCAGCGTTGAGAGCAGGGAAGAGACCCAGTACTTC
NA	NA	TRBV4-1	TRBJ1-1	CASSQEGVQLNTEAFF	TGCGCCAGCAGCCAAGAAGGTGTACAGTTGAACACTGAAGCTTTCTTT
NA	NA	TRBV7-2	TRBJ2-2	CASSPTRLPVGELFF	TGTGCCAGCAGCCCCACTAGACTTCCGGTCGGGGAGCTGTTTTTT
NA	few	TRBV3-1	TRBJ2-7	CASSSPISYEQYF	TGTGCCAGCAGCTCTCCCATCTCCTACGAGCAGTACTTC
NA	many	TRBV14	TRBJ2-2	CASSQDPDRFANTGELFF	TGTGCCAGCAGCCAAGACCCCGACAGGTTCGCGAACACCGGGGAGCTGTTTTTT
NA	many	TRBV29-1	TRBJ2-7	CSVEVSTYEQYF	TGCAGCGTTGAAGTCAGCACCTACGAGCAGTACTTC
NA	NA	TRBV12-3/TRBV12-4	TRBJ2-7	CASSLEYSNYEQCF	TGTGCCAGCAGTTTAGAGTATTCCAACTACGAGCAGTGCTTC
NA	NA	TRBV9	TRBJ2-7	CASSVQGSESYEQYF	TGTGCCAGCAGCGTCCAGGGAAGTGAGTCCTACGAGCAGTACTTC